This TCR beta chain was recovered during a study of T cell responses to AZD1222 COVID-19 vaccine. Whole-study results and caveats: White British ancestry dominated among donors, who included more females, and clonal diversity was possibly underestimated. Repertoires were obtained solely post-peak T cell response.

With 0 bases removed from V and 5 bases from J, the gap between germline ends came to 11 bases. Germline assignment: CDR1 SGHNT and CDR2 YYREEE (reference sequence). The length of the CDR3 is 15 residues. TCRdb's table, derived via immunoSEQ multiplex PCR, lists solely in-frame clones and lacks some. In the table there are 90,000 to 130,000 clones, approximately 94% of which are singletons. Pooled in the analysis were second doses at about 4 or about 12 weeks. This clone was recorded only once. Its antigen is undetermined. This receptor was identified in an adult who received the AZD1222 COVID-19 vaccine. The genes are TRBV5-4 and TRBJ2-2; tentatively, D is TRBD2 (5 bases). Sequenced material: peripheral blood, taken 28 days after the second AZD1222 dose. The CDR3 is CASSLGGRGTGELFF. As DNA, the CDR3 is TGTGCCAGCAGCTTGGGTGGGAGAGGAACCGGGGAGCTGTTTTTT.